These T cell receptor beta chains were read from a single sample in a study of OX40 agonist ivuxolimab in advanced cancers. Sequencing was performed with immunoSEQ multiplex PCR; in TCRdb, only in-frame clones are kept and a portion is missing. The sample records tens of thousands of clones, 80% to 90% being singletons. This specimen consisted of CD4+ or CD8+ T cells sorted from blood, obtained in a trial of the OX40 agonist ivuxolimab. Source of these receptors: an adult with an advanced solid tumor such as melanoma, head and neck, liver or kidney cancer. CDR3s include the opening cysteine and the closing phenylalanine or tryptophan. A D gene is named only where the DNA matches it firmly. Size tells how often a clone was seen (once, few, many) or the class of an expanded clone, and some rows leave it out.

>NA|TRBJ2-3|NA|TRBV5-4
TGTGCCAGCAGCTTAGGTTTGACAGATACGCAGTATTTT
CASSLGLTDTQYF
>once|TRBJ2-1|NA|TRBV11-2
TGTGCCAGCAGCGACAAACCTGTGGGATACAATGAGCAGTTCTTC
CASSDKPVGYNEQFF
>NA|TRBJ2-3|TRBD1|TRBV19
TGTGCCAGTAGTATCGGGACAGGGGGCACAGATACGCAGTATTTT
CASSIGTGGTDTQYF
>NA|TRBJ2-5|TRBD1|TRBV18
TGTGCCAGCTCACGGACAGGGCAAGAGACCCAGTACTTC
CASSRTGQETQYF
>NA|TRBJ1-5|NA|TRBV28
TGTGCCAGCAGTTTCCCCGGGTTTGGCAATCAGCCCCAGCATTTT
CASSFPGFGNQPQHF
>NA|TRBJ2-5|TRBD2|TRBV9
TGTGCCAGCAGCGTAGCTGGACTAGCGGAGACGAGGAGCCAAGAGACCCAGTACTTC
CASSVAGLAETRSQETQYF
>NA|TRBJ2-1|NA|TRBV2
TGTGCCAGCAGTGGCTTTGGGGATGAGCAGTTCTTC
CASSGFGDEQFF
>NA|TRBJ1-4|NA|TRBV29-1
TGCAGCGTCTCCCGGGGCTCAACTAATGAAAAACTGTTTTTT
CSVSRGSTNEKLFF
>NA|TRBJ2-7|TRBD2|TRBV6-1
TGTGCCAGCACCTCGACTAGCGTCGCCTACGAGCAGTACTTC
CASTSTSVAYEQYF
>NA|TRBJ2-1|NA|TRBV28
TGTGCCAGCAGTTCCTCGCATACAGGGAAGGCGGGGTACAATGAGCAGTTCTTC
CASSSSHTGKAGYNEQFF
>NA|TRBJ2-7|NA|TRBV28
TGTGCCAGCAGTCCGCCAGCCTACGAGCAGTACTTC
CASSPPAYEQYF
>NA|TRBJ1-2|TRBD1|TRBV19
TGTGCCAGCACCGGGACAGGGGGTTATGGCTACACCTTC
CASTGTGGYGYTF
>NA|TRBJ2-7|TRBD1|TRBV6-6
TGTGCCAGCAGCCCCACACGACAGGGGCCTTTCTACGAGCAGTACTTC
CASSPTRQGPFYEQYF
>NA|TRBJ2-7|TRBD1|TRBV29-1
TGCAGCGTTGAACAGCCCGGGACAGGTACCTACGAGCAGTACTTC
CSVEQPGTGTYEQYF
>few|TRBJ1-5|NA|TRBV6-5
TGTGCCAGCAGTTACTCGAAAGGGCAGCCCCAGCATTTT
CASSYSKGQPQHF
>NA|TRBJ2-1|NA|TRBV19
TGTGCCAGTAGTATACGGCTAGGAGAATACAATGAGCAGTTCTTC
CASSIRLGEYNEQFF
>NA|TRBJ2-7|NA|TRBV5-6
TGTGCCAGCAGCTTTCGGAACAGGGTCGACGAGCAGTACTTC
CASSFRNRVDEQYF
>NA|TRBJ2-1|TRBD2|TRBV5-1
TGCGCCAGCAGCATGACTAGCGGGAGCCTCAATGAGCAGTTCTTC
CASSMTSGSLNEQFF
>NA|TRBJ1-5|NA|TRBV2
TGTGCCAGCACCGAAATAGATAGCAATCAGCCCCAGCATTTT
CASTEIDSNQPQHF
>NA|TRBJ1-4|TRBD1|TRBV30
TGTGCCTGGGCCGAAGGGGACAGCCGTGAAAAACTGTTTTTT
CAWAEGDSREKLFF
>NA|TRBJ2-3|NA|TRBV29-1
TGCAGCGCAGGACCATTCACAGATACGCAGTATTTT
CSAGPFTDTQYF
>NA|TRBJ2-7|NA|TRBV5-1
TGCGCCAGCAGCTTGGAATCCGCGAGGGCCTACGAGCAGTACTTC
CASSLESARAYEQYF
>NA|TRBJ2-1|TRBD2|TRBV11-3
TGTGCCAGCCTCCGGCGGGAGGGCAATGAGCAGTTCTTC
CASLRREGNEQFF
>NA|TRBJ1-6|NA|TRBV5-4
TGTGCCAGCAGCCTCCGGGCGGATGGGAATTCACCCCTCCACTTT
CASSLRADGNSPLHF
>NA|TRBJ2-5|TRBD2|TRBV7-3
TGTGCCAGCAGCTTCTCGGGTGCGGGAGAAGAGACCCAGTACTTC
CASSFSGAGEETQYF
>once|TRBJ2-5|NA|TRBV11-1
TGTGCCAGCAGCTTAGGAGTCATAGAGACCCAGTACTTC
CASSLGVIETQYF
>NA|TRBJ1-5|NA|TRBV13
TGTGCCAGCAGCTTATCAAGGGGGGGTCAGCCCCAGCATTTT
CASSLSRGGQPQHF
>NA|TRBJ1-5|TRBD1|TRBV28
TGTGCCAGCGCGCGGACAGGCTATTATAGCAATCAGCCCCAGCATTTT
CASARTGYYSNQPQHF
>NA|TRBJ1-1|NA|TRBV11-3
TGTGCCAGCAGCTTAGGGCAGAACACTGAAGCTTTCTTT
CASSLGQNTEAFF
>NA|TRBJ2-1|NA|TRBV19
TGTGCCAGTATGTCCTACAATGAGCAGTTCTTC
CASMSYNEQFF
>NA|TRBJ2-3|TRBD2|TRBV5-1
TGCGCCAGCAGCTTGGCGGTAGCGGGATCTGATACGCAGTATTTT
CASSLAVAGSDTQYF
>NA|TRBJ1-4|TRBD1|TRBV27
TGTGCCAGCACCGACAGACAGGGAGGAGAAAAACTGTTTTTT
CASTDRQGGEKLFF
>once|TRBJ2-7|TRBD2|TRBV4-2
TGTGCCAGCAGCCAAGATCGGACTAGCGGGGAGTATCGCGAGCAGTACTTC
CASSQDRTSGEYREQYF
>NA|TRBJ2-7|TRBD2|TRBV28
TGTGCCAGCAGCGAGGGTACTAGCGGGAGAGCCCCTTACGAGCAGTACTTC
CASSEGTSGRAPYEQYF
>NA|TRBJ2-2|NA|TRBV6-1
TGTGCCACTACAGGGCGTTCGGGCACCGGGGAGCTGTTTTTT
CATTGRSGTGELFF
>once|TRBJ2-1|NA|TRBV7-5
TGTGTCAGAAGCTTAACCGGTGAGGTTCATCGAACTAGCGGGAAGAATATCTATGAGCAGTTCTTC
CVRSLTGEVHRTSGKNIYEQFF
>NA|TRBJ1-1|NA|TRBV25-1
TGTGCCAGCAGTTCGTACACTGAAGCTTTCTTT
CASSSYTEAFF
>once|TRBJ2-3|NA|TRBV21-1
TGTGCCAGCAGCAAAGACCCTAGCGGGAGGGAGGAAGATACGCAGTATTTT
CASSKDPSGREEDTQYF
>NA|TRBJ2-3|TRBD1|TRBV7-8
TGTGCCAGCAGCCAGGACAGGGTTCGCACAGATACGCAGTATTTT
CASSQDRVRTDTQYF
>NA|TRBJ2-3|NA|TRBV29-1
TGCAGCGTTGAAGATCGGGCAGGGTCAGATACGCAGTATTTT
CSVEDRAGSDTQYF